A single sample gave rise to the 10 T cell receptor beta chains below, sequenced in a study of cytomegalovirus exposure and HLA in healthy donors. The method was immunoSEQ multiplex PCR; TCRdb's version includes in-frame clones alone and lacks a portion of them. Seen here are approximately 140,000 clones, 88% observed once, and the top ten hold 7.9%. Sample: PBMCs. The source is a young woman in good health and CMV-seropositive.

CDR3 sequence: CASRPTGSYTDTQYF. The CDR3 nucleotides read TGTGCCAGCAGACCGACAGGGAGTTACACAGATACGCAGTATTTT. The rearrangement uses TRBV28 and TRBJ2-3; 7 bases match TRBD1. This CDR3 is 15 amino acids long. Per the germline V gene, CDR1 is MDHEN and CDR2 is SYDVKM. Germline trimming cut 6 bases from V and 2 bases from J; bases unmatched to any gene: 8.

This clone was seen just once. The rearrangement links TRBV9 to TRBJ1-2, with a weak D call TRBD1 (5 bases). The V end lost 0 bases, the J end lost 1 base, and 16 bases lay between the germline ends. CDR1 and CDR2 (germline): SGDLS, YYNGEE. The CDR3 has 17 amino acids. This CDR3 reads CASSVDRGGSVNYGYTF. For the CDR3, the DNA is TGTGCCAGCAGCGTAGATAGGGGCGGTTCGGTTAACTATGGCTACACCTTC. Drawing the rest from reference TRBV9 and TRBJ1-2, the complete variable domain is DSGVTQTPKHLITATGQRVTLRCSPRSGDLSVYWYQQSLDQGLQFLIQYYNGEERAKGNILERFSAQQFPDLHSELNLSSLELGDSALYFCASSVDRGGSVNYGYTFGSGTRLTVV.

The chain uses TRBV7-6 and TRBJ2-1; 9 nucleotides line up with TRBD2. The V gene's germline CDR1 is SGHVS and CDR2 FNYEAQ. Germline trimming cut 1 base from V and 6 bases from J; bases unmatched to any gene: 4. The CDR3 contains 15 residues. The chain's CDR3 is CASSLGASGINEQFF. CDR3 DNA sequence: TGTGCCAGCAGCTTAGGAGCTAGCGGGATCAATGAGCAGTTCTTC.

This clone was counted a single time. CDR3 amino acids: CASSFASGRFYEQYF. DNA for the CDR3: TGTGCCAGCAGTTTTGCTAGCGGGAGATTCTACGAGCAGTACTTC. The chain couples TRBV28 to TRBJ2-7, with 10 bases fitting TRBD2. Looked up from germline, CDR1 is MDHEN and CDR2 is SYDVKM. The trim removed 3 bases at V and 3 bases at J, leaving 5 bases unmatched. This CDR3 spans 15 amino acids. The whole variable domain, filled in from reference TRBV28 and TRBJ2-7, reads DVKVTQSSRYLVKRTGEKVFLECVQDMDHENMFWYRQDPGLGLRLIYFSYDVKMKEKGDIPEGYSVSREKKERFSLILESASTNQTSMYLCASSFASGRFYEQYFGPGTRLTVT.

This clone was counted between two and nine times. The V and J genes are TRBV4-1 and TRBJ2-7; 10 nucleotides align to TRBD1. CDR1 and CDR2 from the germline V gene are MGHRA and YSYEKL. The junction had 10 bases not matched to a gene; V was cut back by 4 bases and J by 1 base. This CDR3 has 17 residues. For the CDR3, the DNA is TGCGCCAGCAGCCGTCACTCCGGGACAGGGGTTTCCTACGAGCAGTACTTC. It encodes CASSRHSGTGVSYEQYF.

There are a few counts of this clone. V gene TRBV30 combines with J gene TRBJ1-2; 8 nucleotides line up with TRBD1. From germline, CDR1 is GTSNPN and CDR2 SVGIG (reference sequence). The ends lost 3 bases at V and 8 bases at J; junction bases unmatched: 8. The CDR3 has 13 residues. CDR3 loop: CAWSVAGGAGYTF. For the CDR3, the DNA is TGTGCCTGGAGCGTCGCAGGGGGCGCGGGCTACACCTTC.

The J gene is TRBJ1-1, the V gene TRBV6-1; D not resolved. Germline CDR1 MNHNS, CDR2 SASEGT. V lost 1 base to trimming and J lost 1 base, with 7 bases between them. The CDR3 loop spans 14 amino acids. CDR3 coding DNA: TGTGCCAGCAGTGAAGGGTTACAGAACACTGAAGCTTTCTTT. Translation gives CASSEGLQNTEAFF.

The chain recombines TRBV10-3 with TRBJ1-1; the D gene is possibly TRBD1 (6 bases). CDR3 length: 14 residues. The V end was cut by 0 bases, the J end by 2 bases, with 7 bases between. In germline, CDR1 is ENHRY, CDR2 SYGVKD. The CDR3 DNA follows: TGTGCCATCAGTGAGTCCAGGGGAAACACTGAAGCTTTCTTT. Its translation: CAISESRGNTEAFF.

This rearrangement joins TRBV2 to TRBJ2-2; 7 bases match TRBD2. This CDR3 comprises 16 residues. Germline-derived CDR1 and CDR2 are SNHLY and FYNNEI. Trimming took 1 base from V and 4 from J; bases not matched to a gene: 6. The CDR3 reads CASSEGLASGTGELFF. CDR3 in DNA: TGTGCCAGCAGTGAAGGACTAGCTTCGGGCACCGGGGAGCTGTTTTTT.

This chain connects TRBV11-2 to TRBJ2-6, with TRBD1 identical over 9 bases. This CDR3 is built from 16 residues. With 7 bases clipped from V and 2 bases from J, the junction kept 6 bases outside the gene matches. Germline V gene lookup returns CDR1 SGHAT and CDR2 FQNNGV. DNA for the CDR3: TGTGCCAGCACCTGGGACAGGGTCCCTGGGGCCAACGTCCTGACTTTC. Its protein product is CASTWDRVPGANVLTF. Full variable domain (missing parts from reference TRBV11-2 and TRBJ2-6): EAGVAQSPRYKIIEKRQSVAFWCNPISGHATLYWYQQILGQGPKLLIQFQNNGVVDDSQLPKDRFSAERLKGVDSTLKIQPAKLEDSAVYLCASTWDRVPGANVLTFGAGSRLTVL.